This is a list of T cell receptor beta chains from one sample in a study of blood T cell repertoires in COVID-19. Libraries were prepared by immunoSEQ multiplex PCR; TCRdb keeps only in-frame clonotypes and omits some of them. Of around 320,000 clones listed, roughly nine tenths were seen once; the top ten hold under 3.5%. The sample was PBMCs or T cells enriched from blood (not recorded which). These receptors originate from a woman between 50 and 59 years old who had been exposed to COVID-19. Each CDR3 is given without its conserved first and last residue.

j_call v_call cdr3_aa
TRBJ2-3 TRBV6-5 ASTHGDTQY
TRBJ2-5 TRBV4-2 ASSQVRGRTEQETQY
TRBJ2-3 TRBV28 ASFPGTEEADTQY
TRBJ1-6 TRBV7-2 ASSLVGGSSSYNSPLH
TRBJ2-1 TRBV7-7 ASSLGERPYNEQF
TRBJ2-1 TRBV12-3/TRBV12-4 ASSSQTVGEQF
TRBJ2-7 TRBV6-1 ASSELVHTYEQY
TRBJ2-1 TRBV7-9 ASSLFPGFFVGEQF
TRBJ2-1 TRBV11-3 ASSLTSENEQF
TRBJ2-5 TRBV27 ASSRGGPGETQY
TRBJ1-3 TRBV7-8 ASSLPGGSGNTIY
TRBJ2-1 TRBV3-1/TRBV3-2 ASTGRAYNEQF
TRBJ2-3 TRBV6-5 ASSFGLLTDTQY
TRBJ1-3 TRBV19 ASSVTGGSSGNTIY
TRBJ2-1 TRBV5-1 ASSQLAGLHNEQF
TRBJ1-6 TRBV5-1 ASSLGQGNSPLH
TRBJ1-4 TRBV19 ASRDRGRPNEKLF
TRBJ2-1 TRBV2 ASRYRELMTEQF
TRBJ1-5 TRBV19 ASSWTGHSNQPQH
TRBJ1-6 TRBV24-1 ATSESSYNSPLH
TRBJ1-1 TRBV18 ASSPSGLNTEAF
TRBJ2-3 TRBV4-1 ASSQATGTDTQY